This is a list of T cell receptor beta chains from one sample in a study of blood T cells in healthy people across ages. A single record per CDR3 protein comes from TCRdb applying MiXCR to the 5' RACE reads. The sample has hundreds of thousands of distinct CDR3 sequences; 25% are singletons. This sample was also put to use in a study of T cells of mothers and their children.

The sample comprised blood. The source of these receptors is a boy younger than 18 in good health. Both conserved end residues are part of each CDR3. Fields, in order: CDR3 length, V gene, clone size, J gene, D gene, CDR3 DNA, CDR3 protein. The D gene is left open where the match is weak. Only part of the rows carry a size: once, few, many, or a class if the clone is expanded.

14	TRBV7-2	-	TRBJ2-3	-	TGTGCCAGCAGCTTACTGACAGCCCACGATACGCAGTATTTT	CASSLLTAHDTQYF
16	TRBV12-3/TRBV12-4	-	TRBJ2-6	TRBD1	TGTGCCAGCAGAGGACAGGGGTTAGCTGAGGCCAACGTCCTGACTTTC	CASRGQGLAEANVLTF
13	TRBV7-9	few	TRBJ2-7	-	TGTGCCAGCAGCTCCTCAGCGGGCTACGAGCAGTACTTC	CASSSSAGYEQYF
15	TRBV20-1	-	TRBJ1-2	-	TGCAGTGCTCTAATGTATGAGGGACCGAACCATGGCTACACCTTC	CSALMYEGPNHGYTF
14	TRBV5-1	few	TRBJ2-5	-	TGCGCCAGCAGGGGGACGGGGATTTTCGAGACCCAGTACTTC	CASRGTGIFETQYF
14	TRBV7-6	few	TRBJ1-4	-	TGTGCCAGCAGCTTATTGGGGTTTAATGAAAAACTGTTTTTT	CASSLLGFNEKLFF
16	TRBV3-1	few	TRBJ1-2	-	TGTGCCAGCAGCACCGGGGGCACATCACTACCCTATGGCTACACCTTC	CASSTGGTSLPYGYTF
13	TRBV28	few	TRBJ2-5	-	TGTGCCAGCAGTTTTGTTCGGATGGAGACCCAGTACTTC	CASSFVRMETQYF
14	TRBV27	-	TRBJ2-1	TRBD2	TGTGCCAGCAGTTTCCTCGGGGGGGCCAATGAGCAGTTCTTC	CASSFLGGANEQFF
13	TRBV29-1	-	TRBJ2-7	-	TGCAGCGTTCAACTTCCGTCCCGGGACGAGCAGTACTTC	CSVQLPSRDEQYF
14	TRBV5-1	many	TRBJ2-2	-	TGCGCCAGCGCCGTTAGGCTGAACACCGGGGAGCTGTTTTTT	CASAVRLNTGELFF
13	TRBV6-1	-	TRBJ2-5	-	TGTGCCACCCGCACGTTTAGCCAAGAGACCCAGTACTTC	CATRTFSQETQYF
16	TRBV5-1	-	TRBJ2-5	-	TGCGCCAGCAGCCGGGGCGGGACAGACACCGTGGAGACCCAGTACTTC	CASSRGGTDTVETQYF
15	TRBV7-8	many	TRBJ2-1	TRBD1	TGTGCCAGCAGCTTACGACAGGGACCCTACAATGAGCAGTTCTTC	CASSLRQGPYNEQFF
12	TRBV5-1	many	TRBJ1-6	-	TGTGCCAGCAGCTTAACCAATTCACCCCTCCACTTT	CASSLTNSPLHF
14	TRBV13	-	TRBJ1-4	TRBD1	TGTGCCAGCAGCCAGGACAGGTATAATGAAAAACTGTTTTTT	CASSQDRYNEKLFF
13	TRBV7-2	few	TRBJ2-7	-	TGTGCCAGCAGCCCCAGCGGGCGGTACGAGCAGTACTTC	CASSPSGRYEQYF
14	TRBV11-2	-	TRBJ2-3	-	TGTGCCAGCAGCTTAGGTAGCGCGGGAGATACGCAGTATTTT	CASSLGSAGDTQYF
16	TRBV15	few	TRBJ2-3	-	TGTGCCACCAGCAGAGAGTACGGGAGTGCGGCAGATACGCAGTATTTT	CATSREYGSAADTQYF
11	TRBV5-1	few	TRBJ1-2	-	TGCGCCAGCAGCGCCGGACCGTCTTACACCTTC	CASSAGPSYTF
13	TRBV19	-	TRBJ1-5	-	TGTGCCAGCATGGACAGCTACAATCAGCCTCAGCATTTT	CASMDSYNQPQHF
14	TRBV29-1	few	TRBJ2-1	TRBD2	TGCAGCGCCTCCGGGACTAGGGGCTACAATGAGCAGTTCTTC	CSASGTRGYNEQFF
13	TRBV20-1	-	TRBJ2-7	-	TGCAGTGCTGAGAGTGCCCCCCACTACGAGCAGTACTTC	CSAESAPHYEQYF
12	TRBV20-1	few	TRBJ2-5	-	TGCAGTGCTAGGGAGATTAAAGAGACCCAGTACTTC	CSAREIKETQYF
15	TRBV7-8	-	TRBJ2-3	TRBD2	TGTGCCAGCGGGATTAGCGGGGGGGCTGGGGATACGCAGTATTTT	CASGISGGAGDTQYF
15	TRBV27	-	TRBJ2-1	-	TGTGCCAGCAGTTTGACAGGTCCCGTATTCAATGAGCAGTTCTTC	CASSLTGPVFNEQFF
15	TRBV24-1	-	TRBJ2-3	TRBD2	TGTGCCACCAGTGATTTGGGGACTAGCGTAGATACGCAGTATTTT	CATSDLGTSVDTQYF
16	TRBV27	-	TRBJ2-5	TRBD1	TGTGCCAGCAGTCGGGACAGGGGGCTCCTACAAGAGACCCAGTACTTC	CASSRDRGLLQETQYF
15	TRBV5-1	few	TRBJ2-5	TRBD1	TGCGCCAGCAGCGGACAGGGGCAGTACCAAGAGACCCAGTACTTC	CASSGQGQYQETQYF
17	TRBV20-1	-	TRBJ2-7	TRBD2	TGCAGTGCTAGGGCCTTAACTAGCGGGAGGCCCGCCTACGAGCAGTACTTC	CSARALTSGRPAYEQYF
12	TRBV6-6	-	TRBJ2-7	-	TGTGCCAGCAGTGACCCAGCCTACGAGCAGTACTTC	CASSDPAYEQYF
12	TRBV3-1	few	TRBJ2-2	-	TGTGCCAGCAGTCAAGGGGTTCTGGAGCTGTTTTTT	CASSQGVLELFF
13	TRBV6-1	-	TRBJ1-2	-	TGTGCCAGCAGTGGCCGGGAGGGGAGAGGCTACACCTTC	CASSGREGRGYTF
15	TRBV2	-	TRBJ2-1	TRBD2	TGTGCCAGCAGTGAAATTAGCGGGGGGTTAGATGAGCAGTTCTTC	CASSEISGGLDEQFF
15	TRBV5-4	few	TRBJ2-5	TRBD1	TGTGCCAGCAGCGTTCCGGGACAGGGGCAAGAGACCCAGTACTTC	CASSVPGQGQETQYF
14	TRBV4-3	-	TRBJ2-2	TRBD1	TGCGCCAGCAGCCAGGGCGACAGGGCCGGGGAGCTGTTTTTT	CASSQGDRAGELFF
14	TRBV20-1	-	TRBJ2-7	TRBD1	TGCAGTGCTAGAGACAGGACAGGGAATTACGAGCAGTACTTC	CSARDRTGNYEQYF
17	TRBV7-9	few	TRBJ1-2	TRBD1	TGTGCCAGCAGCCCCGGGACAGGGGGCGAATCTAACTATGGCTACACCTTC	CASSPGTGGESNYGYTF
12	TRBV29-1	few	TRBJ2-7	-	TGCAGCGTTCGGGGGGCTCTCGACGAGCAGTACTTC	CSVRGALDEQYF
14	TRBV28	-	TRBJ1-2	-	TGTGCCAGCAGTTTAGCCCAGGAAACCTATGGCTACACCTTC	CASSLAQETYGYTF
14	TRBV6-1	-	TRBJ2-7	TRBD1	TGTGCCAGCAGTGAATTGGGACAGCAACACGAGCAGTACTTC	CASSELGQQHEQYF
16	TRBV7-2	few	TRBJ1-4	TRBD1	TGTGCCAGCAGCATGTCAACAGGGGGCAGTGGCGAAAAACTGTTTTTT	CASSMSTGGSGEKLFF
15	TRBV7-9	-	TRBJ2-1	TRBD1	TGTGCCAGCAGACACCGGGACAGGGATAGCAATGAGCAGTTCTTC	CASRHRDRDSNEQFF
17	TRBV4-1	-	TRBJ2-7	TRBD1	TGCGCCAGCAGCCATTCCGGGACAGGGGGCTTTAACTACGAGCAGTACTTC	CASSHSGTGGFNYEQYF
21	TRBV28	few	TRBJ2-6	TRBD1	TGTGCCAGCAGTTCTAGCTCCGGGACAGGGAAAGAATTCTCTGGGGCCAACGTCCTGACTTTC	CASSSSSGTGKEFSGANVLTF
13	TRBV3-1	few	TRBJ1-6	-	TGTGCCAGCAGCCAGGGGGTCAATTCGCCCCTCCACTTT	CASSQGVNSPLHF
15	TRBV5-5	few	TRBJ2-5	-	TGTGCCAGCAGCTTGGGGGCAGGGATGGGGGAGACCCAGTACTTC	CASSLGAGMGETQYF
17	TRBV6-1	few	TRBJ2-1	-	TGTGCCAGCAGTCTCACCCGCGGCAGGAGCTCCTACAATGAGCAGTTCTTC	CASSLTRGRSSYNEQFF
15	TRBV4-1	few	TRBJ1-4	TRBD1	TGCGCCAGCAGCCAGACAGGGGTAACTAATGAAAAACTGTTTTTT	CASSQTGVTNEKLFF
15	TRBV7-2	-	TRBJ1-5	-	TGTGCCAGCAGCTTAGTGGGAGTTAGCAATCAGCCCCAGCATTTT	CASSLVGVSNQPQHF
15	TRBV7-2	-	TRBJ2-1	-	TGTGCCAGCAGCTTATTTAAGGGGTCCTACAATGAGCAATTCTTC	CASSLFKGSYNEQFF
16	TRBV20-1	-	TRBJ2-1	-	TGCAGTGCTAAACCTCTAGCGGACAGCTCCTACAATGAGCAGTTCTTC	CSAKPLADSSYNEQFF
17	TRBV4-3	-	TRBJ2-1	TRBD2	TGCGCCAGCAGCCAAGAGGGTAGCGGGGTCTCCTACAATGAGCAGTTCTTC	CASSQEGSGVSYNEQFF
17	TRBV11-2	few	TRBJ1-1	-	TGTGCCAGCAGCCCCTTCGGGGATCTCCCTTTAAACACTGAAGCTTTCTTT	CASSPFGDLPLNTEAFF
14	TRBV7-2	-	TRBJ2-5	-	TGTGCCAGCAGGCAAATAGGAGTCCAAGAGACCCAGTACTTC	CASRQIGVQETQYF